This T cell receptor beta chain is from a study of shared clonotypes between healthy human individuals. The naive CD8 population came from CD45RO-negative cells selected for CCR7, without terminally differentiated effector memory CD45RA+ cells. This CDR3 has 15 residues. The V gene's germline CDR1 is SEHNR and CDR2 FQNEAQ (reference sequence). J gave up 7 bases and V 5 bases, and 9 bases lay outside the gene matches. Every subset's genomic DNA went evenly onto several immunoSEQ plates. Method: immunoSEQ multiplex PCR; TCRdb's copy keeps in-frame clones and lacks some. The sample lists 1.5 million to 2.5 million clones, about 95% seen once, with around 1.2% in the top ten.

The V and J genes are TRBV7-9 and TRBJ2-7; TRBD2 matches 12 bases. The clonotype comes from a man between 18 and 29 years old in good health. Sequencing input: naive CD8+ T cells sorted from blood. CDR3 DNA: TGTGCCAGCAGCCCGACACTAGCGGGAGGCGGTGAGCAGTACTTC. It specifies CASSPTLAGGGEQYF. The whole variable domain, filled in from reference TRBV7-9 and TRBJ2-7, reads DTGVSQNPRHKITKRGQNVTFRCDPISEHNRLYWYRQTLGQGPEFLTYFQNEAQLEKSRLLSDRFSAERPKGSFSTLEIQRTEQGDSAMYLCASSPTLAGGGEQYFGPGTRLTVT.